The 10 T cell receptor beta chains given below trace back to one sample, sequenced in a study of T-cell reconstitution after alpha-beta-depleted transplantation in children. TCRbeta library preparation incorporated unique molecular identifiers. From the PCR reads, TCRdb called clonotypes with MiXCR, one entry per CDR3 protein. The sample shows some 310,000 distinct CDR3 sequences, around 25% of them seen only once. The material was PBMCs, mostly from graft donor cells, obtained 180 days after TCRalphabeta/CD19-depleted stem cell transplant. Every receptor here comes from a male patient younger than 18 who had a stem cell transplant for acute lymphoblastic leukemia, so the T cells may come from the graft donor.

This clonotype was seen at least ten times. This sequence joins TRBV20-1 and TRBJ2-7; D perhaps matches TRBD1 (5 bases). This CDR3 contains 20 residues. Germline-derived CDR1 and CDR2 are DFQATT and SNEGSKA (reference sequence). V lost 0 bases, J lost 2 bases, and 29 bases lay in between. For the CDR3, the DNA is TGCAGTGCTAGAGATCTCAGTGAGACAGAGCCTCAACAGACTCCCTACGAGCAGTACTTC. This sequence encodes CSARDLSETEPQQTPYEQYF.

This chain uses TRBV3-1 with TRBJ2-4; TRBD2 agrees at 12 bases. The ends lost 0 bases at V and 3 bases at J; junction bases unmatched: 18. Germline CDR1 LGHDT, CDR2 YNNKEL (reference sequence). The CDR3 loop spans 22 amino acids. As DNA, the CDR3 is TGTGCCAGCAGCCAAGACATGCTACTAGCGGGAGGAGGGGGGTACCTCAAAAACATTCAGTACTTC. Its protein product is CASSQDMLLAGGGGYLKNIQYF.

This chain connects TRBV20-1 to TRBJ1-1, with a possible D match to TRBD1 (6 bases). From germline, CDR1 is DFQATT and CDR2 SNEGSKA (reference sequence). V was pared by 0 bases and J by 4 bases, with 15 bases between. The CDR3 consists of 15 residues. The CDR3, as DNA: TGCAGTGCTAGAGAATTCACAGGGCGTCGCACTGAAGCTTTCTTT. Encoded protein: CSAREFTGRRTEAFF.

The genes are TRBV18 and TRBJ2-7; TRBD2 matches 7 bases. Germline V lookup: CDR1 KGHSH, CDR2 LQKENI. The CDR3 consists of 16 residues. V dropped 2 bases and J dropped 5; count of bases not matched to a gene: 12. The chain's CDR3 is CASSPISGTSAHEQYF. CDR3 DNA: TGTGCCAGCTCACCAATCAGTGGAACTAGCGCCCACGAGCAGTACTTC.

This clonotype was picked up a small number of times. The V and J genes are TRBV5-1 and TRBJ2-1; D perhaps matches TRBD1 (5 bases). The V gene's germline CDR1 is SGHRS and CDR2 YFSETQ. Trimming removed 0 bases from V and 15 bases from J, with 10 bases in between. The CDR3 length is 11 residues. In nucleotides, the CDR3 is TGCGCCAGCAGCTTGGCCAGGGTGCTGTTCTTC. Translation gives CASSLARVLFF. Together with reference TRBV5-1 and TRBJ2-1, the CDR3 gives the full variable domain: KAGVTQTPRYLIKTRGQQVTLSCSPISGHRSVSWYQQTPGQGLQFLFEYFSETQRNKGNFPGRFSGRQFSNSRSEMNVSTLELGDSALYLCASSLARVLFFGPGTRLTVL.

A few counts support this clonotype. Germline is not matched at one junction end, which may reflect a read error. J is TRBJ1-1 and V is TRBV6-1; 7 nucleotides line up with TRBD1. Germline V gene sequence: CDR1 MNHNS, CDR2 SASEGT. This CDR3 is 18 amino acids long. The CDR3 DNA is TGTGCCAGAGCTCTCCCCCCCGTCGACAGGGCCATGAACACTGAAGCCTTCTTT. This translates into CARALPPVDRAMNTEAFF.

This clonotype has just a few counts. The V gene is TRBV24-1, the J gene TRBJ1-2; D gene ambiguous. The length of the CDR3 is 14 residues. Trimming took 9 bases from V and 2 from J, leaving 15 bases between them. The germline CDR1 and CDR2 sequences are KGHDR and SFDVKD. The CDR3 region has the DNA TGTGCCACCCGAGACGATAGAGGGAACTATGGCTACACCTTC. This encodes CATRDDRGNYGYTF.

This chain uses TRBV5-1 with TRBJ2-5; 9 nucleotides agree with TRBD2. V shed 4 bases, J shed 2 bases, and the junction held 12 bases outside the gene matches. Germline CDR1 SGHRS, CDR2 YFSETQ. There are 17 residues in the CDR3. CDR3 amino acids: CASSPGLAGEGQETQYF. DNA of the CDR3: TGCGCCAGCAGCCCGGGACTAGCAGGGGAGGGTCAAGAGACCCAGTACTTC.

This sequence joins TRBV20-1 and TRBJ1-3; D is unclear. Germline values: CDR1 DFQATT, CDR2 SNEGSKA (reference sequence). The CDR3 length is 14 residues. V lost 2 bases and J lost 0, with 8 bases in between. CDR3 sequence reads: CSARSGSSGNTIYF. For the CDR3, the DNA is TGCAGTGCTAGAAGCGGTAGCTCTGGAAACACCATATATTTT.

This rearrangement joins TRBV5-6 to TRBJ2-1, with D hard to call. V dropped 0 bases and J dropped 4 bases, with 8 bases sitting between them. CDR3 length: 14 residues. Germline CDR1 and CDR2: SGHDT and YYEEEE. The CDR3 bases are TGTGCCAGCAGCTTGGGGGTGAAGTACAATGAGCAGTTCTTC. This codes for CASSLGVKYNEQFF.